The subject of this entry is one T cell receptor (beta chain). This sample is part of a study of shared clonotypes between healthy human individuals. Turning to the study itself: Each donor contributed plates that comprised three CD4 naive, three CD4 memory, two CD8 naive and one CD8 memory.

The CDR3 sequence is 14 residues long. Germline loops: CDR1 MDHEN, CDR2 SYDVKM. V lost 1 base to trimming and J lost 1 base, with 7 bases between them. In the source study's methods: Junction-only sequences without quality scores came from ImmunoSEQ, so filtering differed. The data were produced by immunoSEQ multiplex PCR, yet TCRdb's version contains in-frame clones alone and is incomplete. The D gene and trimming were derived from the DNA, and the V and J assignments and clone size from that table. The data contain roughly 2 million clones, almost 96% of them singletons. Participating donors were healthy, HIV-negative adults free of recent acute infections or vaccinations. Researchers partitioned CD4+ cells into CD45RA+ naive and CD45RA-negative memory subsets.

The receptor comes from a man aged 18 to 30 in good health. Sequencing input: naive CD4+ T cells sorted from blood. Subset given: CD45RA+ positively selected. This rearrangement joins TRBV28 to TRBJ1-1; no clear D. DNA of the CDR3: TGTGCCAGCAGTTTATCCGGTTCGAACACTGAAGCTTTCTTT. Its protein product is CASSLSGSNTEAFF.